These 22 T cell receptor beta chains share one sample of origin, sequenced in a study of blood T cell repertoires in COVID-19. TCRdb's copy holds only in-frame clones and misses some; the assay was immunoSEQ multiplex PCR. This sample has about 380,000 clones, with 88% found just once. The source material was PBMCs or T cells enriched from blood (not recorded which). These receptors came from a young woman who had recovered from COVID-19.

This clone has a handful of counts. The J gene is TRBJ2-1, the V gene TRBV2, with 9 positions matching TRBD1. The CDR3 extends over 14 amino acids. Germline trimming cut 6 bases from V and 8 bases from J; bases unmatched to any gene: 8. CDR1 is SNHLY, CDR2 FYNNEI, per germline. DNA of the CDR3: TGTGCCAGCAGAAACCGGGACAGGGTCGATGAGCAGTTCTTC. The encoded protein is CASRNRDRVDEQFF.

The chain couples TRBV7-8 to TRBJ1-2, with D tentatively TRBD1 (6 bases). The CDR3 totals 16 residues. The V gene's germline CDR1 is SGHVS and CDR2 FQNEAQ. V was shortened by 4 bases and J by 2 bases, with 17 bases between the two germline ends. The CDR3 DNA sequence: TGTGCCAGCAGCTCGTCAGGGGCGAAGTTCAACTATGGCTACACCTTC. Protein: CASSSSGAKFNYGYTF.

The chain links TRBV7-9 to TRBJ2-3; no clear D gene. Germline V gene lookup returns CDR1 SEHNR and CDR2 FQNEAQ (reference sequence). CDR3 length: 12 residues. The V end lost 8 bases, the J end lost 11 bases, and 17 bases lay between the germline ends. In DNA, the CDR3 is TGTGCCAGCGGAACAGAGCTTTCAAGGCAGTATTTT. It codes for CASGTELSRQYF.

This clone was counted once. This chain joins TRBV28 and TRBJ1-2; 7 bases align to TRBD1. Germline assignment: CDR1 MDHEN and CDR2 SYDVKM. This CDR3 has 14 amino acids. V lost 7 bases, J lost 0 bases, and 5 bases stayed unmatched. CDR3 bases: TGTGCCAGCAACACCGGGACAGCTAACTATGGCTACACCTTC. Its translation is CASNTGTANYGYTF.

This chain links TRBV18 with TRBJ2-1; the D gene is possibly TRBD2 (5 bases). V lost 3 bases and J lost 3, with 9 bases in between. The germline V gene encodes CDR1 KGHSH and CDR2 LQKENI. The CDR3 extends over 14 amino acids. CDR3: CASSPRDYYNEQFF. The CDR3 nucleotides are TGTGCCAGCTCACCTCGGGATTACTACAATGAGCAGTTCTTC.

The rearrangement joins TRBV5-1 to TRBJ2-5; TRBD2 matches at 9 bases. V shed 1 base and J 1 base; nucleotides not matched to a gene: 2. The CDR3 contains 15 residues. Germline lookup yields CDR1 SGHRS and CDR2 YFSETQ. CDR3 sequence reads: CASSLQAGGQETQYF. The CDR3 DNA reads TGCGCCAGCAGCTTGCAAGCGGGGGGCCAAGAGACCCAGTACTTC.

The rearrangement joins TRBV27 to TRBJ2-7, with 8 bases matching TRBD2. Germline trimming cut 5 bases from V and 1 base from J; bases unmatched to any gene: 4. Per germline, CDR1 MNHEY and CDR2 SMNVEV (reference sequence). There are 14 residues in the CDR3. The chain's CDR3 is CASSRGLVSYEQYF. The CDR3 coding sequence is TGTGCCAGCAGTCGGGGACTAGTTTCCTACGAGCAGTACTTC.

The rearrangement links TRBV19 to TRBJ1-2; 8 nucleotides align to TRBD1. The CDR3 loop spans 17 amino acids. After removal of 5 bases from V and 7 bases from J, the junction contained 18 bases not matched to a gene. The germline CDR1 and CDR2 sequences are LNHDA and SQIVND (reference sequence). The CDR3 DNA follows: TGTGCCAGTAGTGAGGGACAGGAGATCTTATATGGTGTTGGCTACACCTTC. Translated: CASSEGQEILYGVGYTF.

V and J are TRBV23-1 and TRBJ1-2, with TRBD1 as a possible D gene (6 bases). TRBV23-1 is classed as an ORF, of uncertain function. Trimming took 8 bases from V and 2 from J, leaving 6 bases between them. The CDR3 is 11 amino acids. The CDR3: CASGTNYGYTF. The CDR3 DNA is TGCGCCAGCGGGACAAACTATGGCTACACCTTC.

The rearrangement links TRBV30 to TRBJ1-1, with D possibly matching TRBD1 (5 bases). The length of the CDR3 is 15 residues. Germline-derived CDR1 and CDR2 are GTSNPN and SVGIG (reference sequence). The germline V and J ends were trimmed by 5 bases and 1 base, with 17 bases remaining between them. CDR3 coding DNA: TGTGCCTGGGGGGGAGGAGGGGCAGGGAACACTGAAGCTTTCTTT. Translation gives CAWGGGGAGNTEAFF.

The J gene is TRBJ2-5, the V gene TRBV24-1; a possible D gene is TRBD2 (5 bases). Trimming pared 4 bases from V and 7 bases from J, leaving 9 bases between. This CDR3 has 12 amino acids. Germline V gene data show CDR1 as KGHDR and CDR2 as SFDVKD. The CDR3 sequence: CATSDPGVTQYF. CDR3 bases: TGTGCCACCAGTGACCCCGGGGTGACCCAGTACTTC.

This clone was seen a single time. CDR3 nucleotides: TGTGCCAGCAGTCCCTCGGTCTTCCGGGGCGGGATCGGGGAGCTGTTTTTT. Translated, it gives CASSPSVFRGGIGELFF. The chain has TRBV2 and TRBJ2-2; a weak D match, TRBD2 (6 bases). Trimming stripped 5 bases from V and 7 bases from J, with 23 bases between. Looked up from germline, CDR1 is SNHLY and CDR2 is FYNNEI. The CDR3 length is 17 residues.

This rearrangement joins TRBV4-1 to TRBJ2-7, with D tentatively TRBD1 (5 bases). Per germline, CDR1 MGHRA and CDR2 YSYEKL. V shed 0 bases and J shed 0 bases, with 12 bases lying between them. The CDR3 is made up of 16 amino acids. This CDR3 is CASSQDRTKSSYEQYF. CDR3 bases: TGCGCCAGCAGCCAAGACAGGACAAAGAGCTCCTACGAGCAGTACTTC.

This clone was recorded only once. For the CDR3, the DNA is TGTGCCTGGAGTGCAGGGCCCGGAAACACCATATATTTT. Its translation: CAWSAGPGNTIYF. The chain employs TRBV30 and TRBJ1-3, with D maybe TRBD1 (5 bases). CDR3 length: 13 residues. CDR1 is GTSNPN and CDR2 is SVGIG in the germline V gene (reference sequence). Trimming took 1 base from V and 4 from J, leaving 8 bases between them.

The chain's CDR3 is CASSPTTGESTGELFF. Here the CDR3 DNA reads TGCGCCAGCAGCCCAACGACAGGGGAAAGCACCGGGGAGCTGTTTTTT. The rearrangement uses TRBV4-1 and TRBJ2-2; 8 bases agree with TRBD1. The CDR3 sequence is 16 residues long. V gave up 4 bases and J gave up 4 bases; unmatched junction bases: 8. Germline-derived CDR1 and CDR2 are MGHRA and YSYEKL.

The chain recombines TRBV13 with TRBJ1-4, with TRBD1 identical over 8 bases. This CDR3 is built from 14 residues. V shed 4 bases, J shed 8 bases, and the junction held 6 bases outside the gene matches. The germline V gene encodes CDR1 PRHDT and CDR2 FYEKMQ (reference sequence). The CDR3 nucleotides read TGTGCCAGCAGCTCACGGACAGGGAACGAAAAACTGTTTTTT. Translated: CASSSRTGNEKLFF. Looking up the rest from reference TRBV13 and TRBJ1-4 gives the full variable domain: AAGVIQSPRHLIKEKRETATLKCYPIPRHDTVYWYQQGPGQDPQFLISFYEKMQSDKGSIPDRFSAQQFSDYHSELNMSSLELGDSALYFCASSSRTGNEKLFFGSGTQLSVL.

The gene calls are TRBV24-1 and TRBJ1-5; D remains ambiguous. V was clipped by 4 bases and J by 0 bases, with 3 bases between them. CDR1 is KGHDR, CDR2 SFDVKD, per germline. The CDR3 contains 13 residues. CDR3 nucleotides: TGTGCCACCAGTGAGTATAGCAATCAGCCCCAGCATTTT. Protein sequence: CATSEYSNQPQHF.

V and J are TRBV29-1 and TRBJ2-7, with 9 bases fitting TRBD1. Germline CDR1 is SQVTM and CDR2 is ANQGSEA. The CDR3 runs 13 residues. V shed 4 bases, J shed 4 bases, and the junction held 5 bases outside the gene matches. The CDR3 region has the DNA TGCAGCGTTGGGACAGGGGAGCTTTACGAGCAGTACTTC. Translated: CSVGTGELYEQYF.

The chain is built from TRBV7-9 and TRBJ1-2; D might be TRBD1 (5 bases). Germline V CDR1 and CDR2: SEHNR, FQNEAQ (reference sequence). V gave up 5 bases and J gave up 1 base, with 14 bases separating them. This CDR3 comprises 15 residues. The CDR3 bases are TGTGCCAGCAGCCCCTACGACAGCCGTAACTATGGCTACACCTTC. The encoded protein is CASSPYDSRNYGYTF.

Only a few counts were recorded for this clone. J is TRBJ2-7 and V is TRBV6-6; D perhaps matches TRBD2 (5 bases). Germline CDR1 is MNHNY and CDR2 is SVGAGI (reference sequence). V was clipped by 2 bases and J by 2 bases, with 16 bases between them. CDR3 size: 16 residues. The CDR3 bases are TGTGCCAGCAGTTACGGAAACCCGGGGAAACCCTACGAGCAGTACTTC. It encodes CASSYGNPGKPYEQYF.

This clone appeared a few times. This chain connects TRBV6-5 to TRBJ2-7; D is undetermined. Germline V lookup: CDR1 MNHEY, CDR2 SVGAGI. The CDR3 has 14 residues. Deletions cut 1 base from V and 0 bases from J, with 7 bases between. The CDR3 region is CASSYFSGSYEQYF. The CDR3, as DNA: TGTGCCAGCAGTTACTTCTCGGGCTCCTACGAGCAGTACTTC.

This clone was recorded once. The rearrangement uses TRBV2 and TRBJ1-1; D is unresolved. Germline CDR1 reads SNHLY; CDR2 reads FYNNEI. The CDR3 is 16 amino acids. With 6 bases removed from V and 1 base from J, the gap between germline ends came to 18 bases. The CDR3 reads CASRARQAFANTEAFF. The CDR3 DNA reads TGTGCCAGCAGGGCTCGACAAGCTTTCGCGAACACTGAAGCTTTCTTT.